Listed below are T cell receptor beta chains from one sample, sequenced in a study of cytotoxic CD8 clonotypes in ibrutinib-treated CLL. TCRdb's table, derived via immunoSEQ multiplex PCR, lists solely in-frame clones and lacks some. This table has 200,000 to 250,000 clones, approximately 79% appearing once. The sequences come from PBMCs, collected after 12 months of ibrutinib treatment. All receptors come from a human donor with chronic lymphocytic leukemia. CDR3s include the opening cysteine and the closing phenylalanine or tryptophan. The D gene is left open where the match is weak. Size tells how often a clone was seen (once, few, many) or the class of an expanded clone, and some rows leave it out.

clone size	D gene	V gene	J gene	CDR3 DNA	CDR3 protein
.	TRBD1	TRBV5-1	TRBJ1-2	TGCGCCAGCAGCTTGGTGGAGACAGGGAACTATGGCTACACCTTC	CASSLVETGNYGYTF
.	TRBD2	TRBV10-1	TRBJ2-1	TGCGCCAGACTAGCGGGGGCCGGCCGCAATGAGCAGTTCTTC	CARLAGAGRNEQFF
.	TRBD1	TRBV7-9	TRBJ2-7	TGTGCCAGCAGCTTAGGGACAGGTATCTCATACTTC	CASSLGTGISYF
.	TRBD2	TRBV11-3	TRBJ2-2	TGTGCCAGCAGCAGTAGCGGGACGAACACCGGGGAGCTGTTTTTT	CASSSSGTNTGELFF
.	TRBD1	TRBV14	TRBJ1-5	TGTGCCAGCAGCCAGGGACAGGGTGTGAATCAGCCCCAGCATTTT	CASSQGQGVNQPQHF
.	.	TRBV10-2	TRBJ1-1	TGCGCCAGCACCTTTTCAGGGTTGAACACTGAAGCTTTCTTT	CASTFSGLNTEAFF
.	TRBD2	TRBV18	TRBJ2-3	TGTGCCAGCTCCCTAGGCGGGAGTAAGACAGATACGCAGTATTTT	CASSLGGSKTDTQYF
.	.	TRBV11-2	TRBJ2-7	TGTGCCAGCAGCTTAGAGTCTGGGGCCCCCTACGAGCAGTACTTC	CASSLESGAPYEQYF
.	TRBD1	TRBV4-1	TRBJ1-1	TGCGCCAGCAGCCATTTCCTCGGGACAGGGCTAGCTTTCTTT	CASSHFLGTGLAFF
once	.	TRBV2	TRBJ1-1	TGTGCCAGGGTGGACAGATCCATGAACACTGAAGCTTTCTTT	CARVDRSMNTEAFF
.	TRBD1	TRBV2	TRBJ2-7	TGTGCCAGCAACGACCCCGGGACAGAAGAGAACGAGCAGTACTTC	CASNDPGTEENEQYF
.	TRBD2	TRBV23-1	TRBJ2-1	TGCGCCAGCAGTCCCACTAGCGGGAGCTCCTACAATGAGCAGTTCTTC	CASSPTSGSSYNEQFF
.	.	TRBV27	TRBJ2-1	TGTGCCAGCAGCCCGATTGGCAACCACAATGAGCAGTTCTTC	CASSPIGNHNEQFF
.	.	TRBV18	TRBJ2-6	TGTGCCAGCTCACCACTTAGAATATCTGGGGCCAACGTCCTGACTTTC	CASSPLRISGANVLTF
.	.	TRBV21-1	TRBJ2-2	TGTGCCAGCAGCAACCGGGACAGGGGGAACACCGGGGAGCTGTTTTTT	CASSNRDRGNTGELFF
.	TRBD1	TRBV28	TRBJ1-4	TGTGCCAGCAGTGGGACAGGGGGGAATGAAAAACTGTTTTTT	CASSGTGGNEKLFF
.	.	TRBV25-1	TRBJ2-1	TGTGCCAGCACCGGGGGCGGTTACAATGAGCAGTTCTTC	CASTGGGYNEQFF
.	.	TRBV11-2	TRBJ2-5	TGTGCCAGCAGTTACTACAGGACATCCAGGACCCAGTACTTC	CASSYYRTSRTQYF
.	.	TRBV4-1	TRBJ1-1	TGCGCCAGCAGCCAAGTGACAGGACCCCGAGGGAACACTGAAGCTTTCTTT	CASSQVTGPRGNTEAFF
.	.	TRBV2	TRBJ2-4	TGTGCCAGCAGTGAAAGGGCCGGGCAGGTTGTGTACTTC	CASSERAGQVVYF
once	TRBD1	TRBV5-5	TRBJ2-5	TGTGCCAGCAGCTTGGGTACAGGGGCCCGGGGGACCCAGTACTTC	CASSLGTGARGTQYF
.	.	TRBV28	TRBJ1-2	TGTGCCAGCGCGAAACAGAGTTCCTATGGCTACACCTTC	CASAKQSSYGYTF
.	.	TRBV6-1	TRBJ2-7	TGTGCCAGCAGTGACCTACAGGGGGGGTACGAGCAGTACTTC	CASSDLQGGYEQYF
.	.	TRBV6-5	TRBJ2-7	TGTGCCAGCAGTTACTCGATTGGCGGCCTCTCCTACGAGCAGTACTTC	CASSYSIGGLSYEQYF
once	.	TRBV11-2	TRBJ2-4	TGTGCCAGCAGCTCCCTCCGCAAAAACATTCAGTACTTC	CASSSLRKNIQYF
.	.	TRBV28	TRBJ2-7	TGTGCCAGCAGTTTTGGAGGGTCCTACGAGCAGTACTTC	CASSFGGSYEQYF
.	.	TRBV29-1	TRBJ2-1	TGCAGCGTTGTAGGTAGCTCCTACAATGAGCAGTTCTTC	CSVVGSSYNEQFF
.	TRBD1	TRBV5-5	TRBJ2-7	TGTGCCAGCAGCTTGAAAGGGACAGGGGCAAACTCCTACGAGCAGTACTTC	CASSLKGTGANSYEQYF
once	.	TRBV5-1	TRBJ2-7	TGCGCCAGCAGCGCCGGGACAATCCCTTACGAGCAGTACTTC	CASSAGTIPYEQYF
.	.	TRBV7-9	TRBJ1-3	TGTGCCAGCAGCTTACAGGGGAACATGGCTGGAAACACCATATATTTT	CASSLQGNMAGNTIYF
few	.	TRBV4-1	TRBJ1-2	TGCGCCAGCAGCCAAGTCGGGGGAATGTATGGCTACACCTTC	CASSQVGGMYGYTF
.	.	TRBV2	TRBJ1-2	TGTGCCAGCAGATACGGGGGACGCTATGGCTACACCTTC	CASRYGGRYGYTF
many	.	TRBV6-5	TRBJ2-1	TGTGCCAGCAGTGAGAGGCCCAGGGGTGAGCAGTTCTTC	CASSERPRGEQFF
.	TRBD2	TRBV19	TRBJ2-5	TGTGCCAGTAGTATAGGGACTAGCGGGCGCCCTGGGGAGACCCAGTACTTC	CASSIGTSGRPGETQYF
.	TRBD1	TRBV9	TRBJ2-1	TGTGCCAGCAGCGTGCAGGGGGCCTTCCACAATGAGCAGTTCTTC	CASSVQGAFHNEQFF
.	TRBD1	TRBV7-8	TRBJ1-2	TGTGCCAGCAGCTCTTGGACAGGGGGGTATGGCTACACCTTC	CASSSWTGGYGYTF
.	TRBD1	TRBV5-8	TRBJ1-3	TGTGCCAGCAGCTCCGGGACAGGGCGATCAGGAAACACCATATATTTT	CASSSGTGRSGNTIYF
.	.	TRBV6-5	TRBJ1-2	TGTGCCAGCAGTTCCGGGCCTGGCTACACCTTC	CASSSGPGYTF
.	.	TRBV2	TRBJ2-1	TGTGCCAGCAGTGATAGAGGGATCTCCTACAATGAGCAGTTCTTC	CASSDRGISYNEQFF
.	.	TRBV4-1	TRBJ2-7	TGCGCCAGCAGCCAAGATGGGGCGGACAACGGCGAGCAGTACTTC	CASSQDGADNGEQYF
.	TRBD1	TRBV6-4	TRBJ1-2	TGTGCCAGCAGTGAGTGGACAGGGGACGCCTATGGCTACACCTTC	CASSEWTGDAYGYTF
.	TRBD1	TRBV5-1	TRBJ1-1	TGCGCCAGCAGTGCACAGGGGGCGCCGGGCACTGAAGCTTTCTTT	CASSAQGAPGTEAFF
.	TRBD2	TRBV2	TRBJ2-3	TGTGCCAGCAGTGAGATAGCGGGAGGCACAGATACGCAGTATTTT	CASSEIAGGTDTQYF
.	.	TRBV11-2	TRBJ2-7	TGTGCCAGCAGCTTACCAGGGTCCCACGAGCAGTACTTC	CASSLPGSHEQYF
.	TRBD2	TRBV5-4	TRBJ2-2	TGTGCCAGCAGCTTGTTATCCGGGAGGGGTAACACCGGGGAGCTGTTTTTT	CASSLLSGRGNTGELFF